The 24 T cell receptor beta chains presented below share a single source sample, sequenced in a study of blood T cell repertoires in COVID-19. Produced via immunoSEQ multiplex PCR; TCRdb's table is partial and in-frame only. The sample yields about 240,000 clones, around 83% seen once. Material: peripheral blood. Source of these receptors: an elderly woman with acute or convalescent COVID-19.

V gene TRBV24-1 combines with J gene TRBJ2-1, with 9 bases identical to TRBD2. This CDR3 contains 16 residues. V lost 4 bases and J lost 3; bases outside the gene matches: 6. The germline V gene encodes CDR1 KGHDR and CDR2 SFDVKD. The CDR3 is CATSDRRRGGYNEQFF. The CDR3 DNA is TGTGCCACCAGTGACAGGAGGCGGGGGGGCTACAATGAGCAGTTCTTC.

The rearrangement joins TRBV6-1 to TRBJ1-4, with D possibly TRBD1 on 6 matching bases. The V and J ends lost 0 bases and 0 bases respectively, with 14 bases between them. Germline CDR1 and CDR2: MNHNS and SASEGT. The CDR3 runs to 18 residues. The CDR3 region is CASSEAGQGFATNEKLFF. CDR3 nucleotide sequence: TGTGCCAGCAGTGAAGCGGGGCAGGGGTTTGCAACTAATGAAAAACTGTTTTTT.

V and J are TRBV6-1 and TRBJ2-5; 8 positions agree with TRBD1. CDR1 and CDR2 from the germline V gene are MNHNS and SASEGT. This CDR3 is built from 19 residues. With 0 bases clipped from V and 2 bases from J, the junction kept 14 bases outside the gene matches. CDR3 coding DNA: TGTGCCAGCAGTGAAGCGCTTCAGGGTAGCAGGGGGCTTCAAGAGACCCAGTACTTC. This sequence encodes CASSEALQGSRGLQETQYF.

This sequence joins TRBV11-3 and TRBJ2-5; D might be TRBD1 (5 bases). Trimming pared 0 bases from V and 7 bases from J, leaving 9 bases between. CDR1 is SGHNT and CDR2 is YENEEA in the germline V gene. The CDR3 is 13 amino acids. In DNA, the CDR3 is TGTGCCAGCAGCTTAGATCGGCAGGGGACCCAGTACTTC. This codes for CASSLDRQGTQYF.

The chain combines TRBV7-6 with TRBJ1-5; possible D gene TRBD1, 6 bases. CDR3 length: 15 amino acids. Germline CDR1 SGHVS, CDR2 FNYEAQ. V was shortened by 5 bases and J by 3 bases, with 14 bases between the two germline ends. CDR3 amino acids: CASSAQQGDNQPQHF. The CDR3 bases are TGTGCCAGCAGCGCACAACAGGGAGACAATCAGCCCCAGCATTTT.

The chain is built from TRBV3-1 (or the pseudogene TRBV3-2) and TRBJ1-5; no clear D. CDR3 length equals 13 residues. V was shortened by 1 base and J by 4 bases, with 5 bases between the two germline ends. CDR1 and CDR2 (germline): LGHDT, YNNKEL (reference sequence). This CDR3 reads CASSQGQNQPQHF. Here the CDR3 DNA reads TGTGCCAGCAGCCAAGGGCAAAATCAGCCCCAGCATTTT.

The chain combines TRBV4-2 with TRBJ1-5; 8 nucleotides match TRBD1. Germline loops: CDR1 LGHNA, CDR2 YNFKEQ. This CDR3 is built from 15 residues. Trimming at V came to 4 bases and at J to 4 bases, leaving 6 bases not matched to a gene. The DNA for the CDR3 is TGTGCCAGCAGCCCGACCGACAGGGGTAATCAGCCCCAGCATTTT. Its translation: CASSPTDRGNQPQHF.

In this sample, this clone turned up once. The genes are TRBV7-2 and TRBJ1-6; 7 bases fit TRBD1. Unmatched junction bases numbered 9, after V lost 1 base and J lost 6 bases. Germline values: CDR1 SGHTA, CDR2 FQGNSA. The CDR3 consists of 17 residues. CDR3 nucleotides: TGTGCCAGCAGCTTAGTTGGGGCGGACAGGATTAATTCACCCCTCCACTTT. Protein product: CASSLVGADRINSPLHF.

The chain links TRBV5-8 to TRBJ2-3; 7 positions match TRBD2. V lost 4 bases to trimming and J lost 1 base; unmatched junction nucleotides: 12. The CDR3 has 17 residues. CDR1 is SGHTS and CDR2 is YDEGEE in the germline V gene. CDR3 coding DNA: TGTGCCAGCAGCCCATCGATCGGCGGGGGAGGCACAGATACGCAGTATTTT. Protein product: CASSPSIGGGGTDTQYF.

The chain carries TRBV9 and TRBJ2-7, with TRBD1 matching 7 bases. V was pared by 10 bases and J by 1 base, with 11 bases of the junction left unmatched. This CDR3 region has 14 residues. The germline V gene has CDR1 SGDLS and CDR2 YYNGEE. The CDR3 bases are TGTGCCGGGGAGAACCGGGACAGATCCTACGAGCAGTACTTC. Encoded protein: CAGENRDRSYEQYF. Based on the CDR3 plus reference TRBV9 and TRBJ2-7, the full variable domain is DSGVTQTPKHLITATGQRVTLRCSPRSGDLSVYWYQQSLDQGLQFLIQYYNGEERAKGNILERFSAQQFPDLHSELNLSSLELGDSALYFCAGENRDRSYEQYFGPGTRLTVT.

This chain links TRBV5-1 with TRBJ2-7; D possibly corresponds to TRBD2 (6 bases). V lost 0 bases and J 3 bases, leaving 10 bases between the germline ends. The CDR3 is made up of 14 amino acids. Germline assignment: CDR1 SGHRS and CDR2 YFSETQ. This CDR3 reads CASSLEGSGYEQYF. The CDR3 region has the DNA TGCGCCAGCAGCTTGGAGGGTAGCGGCTACGAGCAGTACTTC.

Comment on this clone: The sample holds other DNA sequences that translate to the same CDR3. This chain joins TRBV5-1 and TRBJ1-5; D may be TRBD1 (5 bases). Trimming shortened V by 4 bases and J by 1 base, and 9 bases separated the two germline ends. The CDR3 has 14 residues. Looked up from germline, CDR1 is SGHRS and CDR2 is YFSETQ. The CDR3 here is CASSPGGSNQPQHF. The CDR3 region has the DNA TGCGCCAGCAGCCCGGGGGGGAGCAATCAGCCCCAGCATTTT.

This rearrangement joins TRBV28 to TRBJ1-1; D perhaps matches TRBD1 (5 bases). Germline V gene lookup returns CDR1 MDHEN and CDR2 SYDVKM. The ends were cut back, 7 bases at V and 5 bases at J, with 14 bases in the middle. The length of the CDR3 is 13 residues. In DNA, the CDR3 is TGTGCCAGCACACTTGCGGGGGGGACTGAAGCTTTCTTT. As protein: CASTLAGGTEAFF.

This sequence joins TRBV5-1 and TRBJ2-2; TRBD1 matches at 10 bases. Germline V gene data show CDR1 as SGHRS and CDR2 as YFSETQ. Trimming at V came to 3 bases and at J to 5 bases, leaving 4 bases not matched to a gene. This CDR3 region has 15 residues. CDR3 residues: CASSWQDRGTGELFF. The CDR3 DNA sequence: TGCGCCAGCAGCTGGCAGGACAGGGGGACCGGGGAGCTGTTTTTT.

This chain joins TRBV6-5 and TRBJ2-1, with D perhaps TRBD2 (5 bases). CDR3 length equals 11 residues. CDR1 is MNHEY, CDR2 SVGAGI, per germline. V gave up 2 bases and J gave up 9 bases, with 5 bases separating them. CDR3 bases: TGTGCCAGCAGTTACGAGGGTGAGCAGTTCTTC. It encodes CASSYEGEQFF.

This rearrangement joins TRBV24-1 to TRBJ1-1, with D perhaps matching TRBD1 (6 bases). Per the germline V gene, CDR1 is KGHDR and CDR2 is SFDVKD. V shed 7 bases and J shed 4 bases, with 12 bases lying between them. The length of the CDR3 is 13 residues. This CDR3 reads CATRRGSGTEAFF. The CDR3 DNA reads as TGTGCCACCAGGAGGGGGTCGGGCACTGAAGCTTTCTTT.

V gene TRBV19 combines with J gene TRBJ1-5; D may be TRBD1 (5 bases). V was cut by 8 bases and J by 6 bases, with 14 bases left in between. This CDR3 comprises 13 residues. Germline V lookup: CDR1 LNHDA, CDR2 SQIVND (reference sequence). The DNA of the CDR3 is TGTGCCAGTGGGACCTTGCGGGGTCAGCCCCAGCATTTT. It codes for CASGTLRGQPQHF.

The table lists this clone with a count of one. The J gene is TRBJ2-7, the V gene TRBV28, with 8 nucleotides matching TRBD1. V dropped 7 bases and J dropped 2; count of bases not matched to a gene: 10. The CDR3 extends over 15 amino acids. CDR1 and CDR2 from the germline V gene are MDHEN and SYDVKM. In nucleotides, the CDR3 is TGTGCCAGCAATTCTCCGGGACAGGTGACCTACGAGCAGTACTTC. Protein sequence: CASNSPGQVTYEQYF. Using reference TRBV28 and TRBJ2-7 for the parts outside the CDR3, the full variable domain is DVKVTQSSRYLVKRTGEKVFLECVQDMDHENMFWYRQDPGLGLRLIYFSYDVKMKEKGDIPEGYSVSREKKERFSLILESASTNQTSMYLCASNSPGQVTYEQYFGPGTRLTVT.

This clone was detected only a few times. The same CDR3 arises from other DNA sequences in this sample as well. The V call is TRBV28, the J call TRBJ1-2, with D perhaps matching TRBD1 (5 bases). Trimming removed 2 bases from V and 2 bases from J, with 6 bases in between. Germline V lookup: CDR1 MDHEN, CDR2 SYDVKM. The CDR3 length is 13 residues. In DNA form, the CDR3 reads TGTGCCAGCAGTTTACAGGGAAACTATGGCTACACCTTC. This sequence encodes CASSLQGNYGYTF.

The rearrangement joins TRBV29-1 to TRBJ2-1; 8 bases are shared with TRBD2. Per the germline V gene, CDR1 is SQVTM and CDR2 is ANQGSEA. The CDR3 has 12 residues. With V trimmed by 8 bases and J by 9 bases, 9 bases remained unmatched. The CDR3 here is CSLRRGGGEQFF. For the CDR3, the DNA is TGCAGCCTCCGACGGGGGGGCGGTGAGCAGTTCTTC.

The genes are TRBV2 and TRBJ1-6; D perhaps matches TRBD1 (6 bases). This CDR3 contains 16 residues. Germline V lookup: CDR1 SNHLY, CDR2 FYNNEI. The V end was cut by 4 bases, the J end by 9 bases, with 19 bases between. The CDR3, as DNA: TGTGCCAGCAGTGGCGCAGGGGCAGGGTGGTCTTCACCCCTCCACTTT. It specifies CASSGAGAGWSSPLHF. The entire variable domain, with the rest obtained from reference TRBV2 and TRBJ1-6, is as follows: EPEVTQTPSHQVTQMGQEVILRCVPISNHLYFYWYRQILGQKVEFLVSFYNNEISEKSEIFDDQFSVERPDGSNFTLKIRSTKLEDSAMYFCASSGAGAGWSSPLHFGNGTRLTVT.

This clone was detected only a few times. This chain uses TRBV2 with TRBJ2-5; TRBD1 aligns across 7 bases. Germline V gene lookup returns CDR1 SNHLY and CDR2 FYNNEI. J lost 4 bases, V lost 5 bases, and 7 bases had no gene match. This CDR3 spans 14 amino acids. DNA of the CDR3: TGTGCCAGCAGTACCCAGGGGGTTCGAGAGACCCAGTACTTC. Translated, it gives CASSTQGVRETQYF.

This clone appeared a few times. The identical CDR3 is also encoded by other nucleotide sequences in the sample. This chain uses TRBV3-1 (or the pseudogene TRBV3-2) with TRBJ1-6; D is undetermined. CDR1 LGHDT and CDR2 YNNKEL come from the germline V gene (reference sequence). This CDR3 is 15 amino acids long. Deletions cut 1 base from V and 7 bases from J, with 11 bases between. CDR3 sequence (DNA): TGTGCCAGCAGCCAAGGAGAGGGAAGGAATTCACCCCTCCACTTT. This codes for CASSQGEGRNSPLHF.

This clone was counted once. V usage is TRBV7-3 and J usage is TRBJ2-5; tentative D call: TRBD1 (6 bases). Germline lookup yields CDR1 SGHTA and CDR2 FQGTGA. CDR3 length equals 16 residues. V lost 6 bases and J lost 5, with 22 bases in between. The CDR3 here is CASSPSIQGLGETQYF. DNA of the CDR3: TGTGCCAGCAGTCCGTCTATACAGGGTTTGGGGGAGACCCAGTACTTC.